One and the same sample provided the 12 T cell receptor beta chains below, sequenced in a study of blood T cell repertoires in COVID-19. The table came from immunoSEQ multiplex PCR; TCRdb's copy has only in-frame clones and leaves some out. The sample gives some 140,000 clones, over 80% of which show up once; 18% is in the top ten. Source material: PBMCs or T cells enriched from blood (not recorded which). These receptors all come from a man in his thirties or forties who had recovered from COVID-19.

This clone was seen only once. This chain uses TRBV12-5 with TRBJ1-6; D is undetermined. Germline-derived CDR1 and CDR2 are LGHNT and FRNRAP. The CDR3 is 15 residues long. V lost 1 base and J lost 13, with 17 bases in between. For the CDR3, the DNA is TGTGCTAGTGGTTTGGGCGGACTAGTCTCTGGTCCCCTCCACTTT. Protein: CASGLGGLVSGPLHF.

This chain connects TRBV6-4 to TRBJ2-7, with 10 bases matching TRBD2. J gave up 6 bases and V 5 bases, and 19 bases lay outside the gene matches. The CDR3 has 18 residues. Germline CDR1 reads MRHNA; CDR2 reads SNTAGT. CDR3: CASSRRGLRLAGISEQYF. The CDR3, as DNA: TGTGCCAGCAGTCGACGGGGGCTCCGACTAGCGGGCATCTCCGAGCAGTACTTC.

This clone was picked up one time. The chain couples TRBV3-1 (or the pseudogene TRBV3-2) to TRBJ1-2; D is possibly TRBD1 (5 bases). The V end lost 4 bases, the J end lost 1 base, and 7 bases lay between the germline ends. Germline lookup yields CDR1 LGHDT and CDR2 YNNKEL (reference sequence). The CDR3 length is 13 residues. In DNA, the CDR3 is TGTGCCAGCAGCCCCGGGGGTAACTATGGCTACACCTTC. It specifies CASSPGGNYGYTF.

V gene TRBV12-3 or TRBV12-4 combines with J gene TRBJ1-5; D ambiguous. Trimming pared 2 bases from V and 1 base from J, leaving 3 bases between. The CDR3 consists of 13 residues. The CDR3 protein is CASSLSSNQPQHF. The DNA for the CDR3 is TGTGCCAGCAGTTTAAGCAGCAATCAGCCCCAGCATTTT.

This chain links TRBV5-1 with TRBJ2-5, with a weak D call TRBD1 (6 bases). V gave up 4 bases and J gave up 1 base, with 11 bases separating them. The CDR3 has 14 amino acids. Germline CDR1 and CDR2: SGHRS and YFSETQ. CDR3 sequence (DNA): TGCGCCAGCAGCCTAGGGACAATCCAAGAGACCCAGTACTTC. It specifies CASSLGTIQETQYF.

The J gene is TRBJ1-1, the V gene TRBV6-5; D might be TRBD1 (5 bases). CDR3 length: 14 residues. Germline V CDR1 and CDR2: MNHEY, SVGAGI. V lost 8 bases to trimming and J lost 2 bases, with 15 bases between them. CDR3 DNA: TGTGCCAGCGGGACTTGGGACTACAACACTGAAGCTTTCTTT. It is translated as CASGTWDYNTEAFF.

V and J are TRBV19 and TRBJ1-2, with D maybe TRBD1 (5 bases). Trimming took off 11 bases at V and 2 bases at J, with 9 bases between the two ends. The CDR3 contains 11 residues. CDR1 and CDR2 (germline): LNHDA, SQIVND (reference sequence). CDR3: CASGGNYGYTF. The CDR3 nucleotides read TGTGCCTCGGGGGGGAACTATGGCTACACCTTC. The variable domain in full, completed from reference TRBV19 and TRBJ1-2, reads DGGITQSPKYLFRKEGQNVTLSCEQNLNHDAMYWYRQDPGQGLRLIYYSQIVNDFQKGDIAEGYSVSREKKESFPLTVTSAQKNPTAFYLCASGGNYGYTFGSGTRLTVV.

CDR3 in DNA: TGTGCCAGCAGTTTGTCCCACAGGGGCAGGGAATGGAATGAGCAGTTCTTC. Protein: CASSLSHRGREWNEQFF. The V gene is TRBV27, the J gene TRBJ2-1; 7 nucleotides match TRBD1. CDR3 length: 17 amino acids. CDR1 is MNHEY and CDR2 is SMNVEV in the germline V gene (reference sequence). The V gene end was trimmed by 3 bases and the J gene end by 7 bases; junction bases not matched to a gene: 15.

This chain connects TRBV6-1 to TRBJ1-3, with 8 bases matching TRBD1. The trim removed 3 bases at V and 3 bases at J, leaving 13 bases unmatched. The CDR3 length is 18 residues. CDR1 is MNHNS, CDR2 SASEGT, per germline. The DNA of the CDR3 is TGTGCCAGCAGTGACCCGGCGACAGGGGAATTAGTTGGAAACACCATATATTTT. Protein: CASSDPATGELVGNTIYF.

V and J are TRBV7-2 and TRBJ1-4, with unresolved D. CDR3 length: 15 amino acids. V lost 3 bases and J lost 8, with 16 bases in between. The germline V gene encodes CDR1 SGHTA and CDR2 FQGNSA. The CDR3 reads CASSLVWEAEEKLFF. The CDR3 coding sequence is TGTGCCAGCAGCTTGGTTTGGGAGGCGGAGGAAAAACTGTTTTTT.

V and J are TRBV14 and TRBJ2-7; D is uncertain. The V end lost 3 bases, the J end lost 5 bases, and 11 bases lay between the germline ends. There are 13 residues in the CDR3. Germline CDR1 and CDR2: SGHDN and FVKESK. The CDR3 nucleotides read TGTGCCAGCAGCCAGTCTAGTATCCACGAGCAGTACGTC. Translation: CASSQSSIHEQYV.

The chain is built from TRBV12-3 or TRBV12-4 and TRBJ2-2, with D perhaps TRBD1 (6 bases). The CDR3 totals 13 residues. V was pared by 6 bases and J by 6 bases, with 11 bases between. The CDR3 sequence: CASRPEGAGELFF. The CDR3 DNA reads TGTGCCAGCAGACCTGAGGGGGCCGGGGAGCTGTTTTTT.